This T cell receptor beta chain originates from a study of CXCR3-negative and CXCR3-positive naive CD8 T cells (dated 2019 in TCRdb). About the study as a whole: Some 130 million TRB reads were obtained in total, roughly 1.5 +/- 0.3 million reads per library. TRBV-TRBJ cluster analysis included naive subsets from five or six donors and memory cells from 3 donors. Diversity and physicochemical repertoire analyses were performed on approximately 10 donors pooled from two independent experiments. The study at large found these results: Naive CXCR3-negative and CXCR3-positive cells from the same donor showed similar TRBV-TRBJ usage, whereas memory cells showed distinct patterns. Comparably high repertoire diversity was found in both naive subsets, whereas much lower repertoire diversity was found in memory CD8+ T cells. TRB CDR3s from CXCR3-positive naive cells showed higher hydrophobicity (lower Kidera factor 4), lower energy, and higher strength and volume indices than CXCR3-negative naive cells. Freshly isolated PBMCs were used for most assays because CXCR3 expression partially decreased after cryopreservation. Because surface CD5, which is linked to self-reactivity in mice, was comparable between the naive subsets, TCR interaction strength was also inferred from TRB CDR3 physicochemical properties.

For every CD8+ T cell subset, some 310,000 cells were flow-sorted straight into RLT lysis buffer, and each subset was sorted in triplicate. Naive CD8+ T cells were defined stringently as CD45RO-CCR7+CD27+CD95- to exclude memory contaminants. Peripheral blood mononuclear cells were isolated from buffy coats using standard density gradient centrifugation. A FACSAria III was used to flow-sort naive CD8+ T cells into CXCR3-negative and CXCR3-positive populations. Total RNA was extracted from sorted cells with an RNeasy Mini Kit. Notes on this clonotype: Its antigen is still unknown.

From the germline V gene, CDR1 is SNHLY and CDR2 is FYNNEI. From cysteine to phenylalanine, the CDR3 is 12 amino acids long. DNA is not on record. Sequencing instrument: NextSeq 550. The Human TCR Profiling Kit (MiLaboratory) was used to prepare UMI-labeled 5' RACE TRB cDNA libraries. The full amount of extracted RNA was used for cDNA synthesis, and the full amount of resulting cDNA was used for PCR amplification. Libraries were prepared in parallel with an identical number of PCR cycles. From the authors' description of their analysis: With a requirement of at least two reads per UMI, MIGEC and MiXCR extracted about 49,000 +/- 11,000 unique UMI-labeled TRB cDNA molecules per library. Each library averaged roughly 36,000 +/- 9,600 functional in-frame TRB CDR3 nucleotide clonotypes without stop codons. After downsampling to 5000 UMI-labeled TRB molecules per sample, diversity metrics such as normalized Shannon-Wiener and Chao1 were calculated in VDJtools. VDJtools computed clonotype-size-weighted physicochemical properties of the central five CDR3 residues: interaction energy, strength, volume and Kidera factor 4. TCRdb reanalyzed the reads, keeping one entry per CDR3 protein sequence and omitting DNA. These V and J calls originate from TCRdb's pipeline instead of the authors' own analysis. For this sample, the table gives 50,000 to 65,000 distinct CDR3 sequences. The ten largest clones add up to roughly 0.73% of the sample.

The chain uses TRBV2 and TRBJ2-2; TCRdb's D call, TRBD1, is unchecked because there is no DNA. The sequenced sample was naive CXCR3+ CD8+ T cells from blood. What the cell subset or site label conveys for this sample: CD45RO-CCR7+CD27+CD95- naive CD8+ T cells expressing CXCR3 (TNR3+). This TCR derives from a human donor in good health. Some clones in this sample may be carry-over from other donors' samples. The CDR3 sequence is CAPRGVTGELFF.